The sample holds one count of the clone carrying this T cell receptor beta chain. The sample comes from a study of blood T cell repertoires in COVID-19. Looking at the study overall: The United States, Italy and Spain were the sources of the acute and convalescent COVID-19 samples. Sources were T cells, B-cell-depleted T cells, or PBMCs; the material itself was cDNA or gDNA.

Methods used by the authors: Reference gene primer amplification gave nucleated cell count estimates. Libraries were prepared by immunoSEQ multiplex PCR; TCRdb keeps only in-frame clonotypes and omits some of them. The DNA gave D and trimming, while V, J and clone size come from that table. The sample yields about 27,000 clones, around 81% seen once. Trimming took 2 bases from V and 1 from J, leaving 12 bases between them. There are 16 residues in the CDR3. Germline loops: CDR1 LNHDA, CDR2 SQIVND (reference sequence). The TCR sequence derives from a man aged 70 or older with acute or convalescent COVID-19. The sample taken for sequencing was peripheral blood. V is TRBV19 and J is TRBJ1-5, with D unclear. CDR3 bases: TGTGCCAGTAGTATACCATTAAGTGGCAGCAATCAGCCCCAGCATTTT. The encoded protein is CASSIPLSGSNQPQHF.